What follows are 9 T cell receptor beta chains derived from one specimen sequenced in a study of cytomegalovirus exposure and HLA in healthy donors. 60 Vbeta and 13 Jbeta primers were used in PCR. Here immunoSEQ multiplex PCR was the method, and the copy in TCRdb shows in-frame clones only, minus some. The table records 110,000 or so clones, around three quarters of them present only once. The sample consisted of PBMCs. These receptor sequences come from a man in his forties in good health and CMV-seropositive.

The chain joins TRBV7-2 to TRBJ2-7; D possibly corresponds to TRBD2 (5 bases). Germline V gene data show CDR1 as SGHTA and CDR2 as FQGNSA. With 5 bases removed from V and 6 bases from J, the gap between germline ends came to 11 bases. The length of the CDR3 is 12 residues. The CDR3 region has the DNA TGTGCCAGCAGCACGAGCGGCCTCGAGCAGTACTTC. This translates into CASSTSGLEQYF.

This clone was detected only a few times. It differs at one base from a far larger clone, so likely a read error. The J gene is TRBJ1-6, the V gene TRBV5-8; D unclear. There are 15 residues in the CDR3. Germline CDR1 and CDR2: SGHTS and YDEGEE. Trimming pared 2 bases from V and 0 bases from J, leaving 6 bases between. CDR3 in amino acids: CASSFGSSYNSPLHF. DNA for the CDR3: TGTGCCAGCAGCTTTGGGAGCTCCTATAATTCACCCCTCCACTTT.

The chain employs TRBV5-4 and TRBJ1-2; 7 bases are shared with TRBD1. From germline, CDR1 is SGHNT and CDR2 YYREEE (reference sequence). There are 16 residues in the CDR3. V was pared by 4 bases and J by 5 bases, with 14 bases of the junction left unmatched. CDR3 sequence: CASSPGQSFLGYGYTF. CDR3 DNA sequence: TGTGCCAGCAGCCCGGGACAGAGTTTCCTCGGTTATGGCTACACCTTC.

The gene calls are TRBV10-3 and TRBJ2-1; 8 nucleotides match TRBD2. With 6 bases clipped from V and 1 base from J, the junction kept 8 bases outside the gene matches. Per germline, CDR1 ENHRY and CDR2 SYGVKD. The CDR3 is 16 amino acids. The CDR3 DNA sequence: TGTGCCATCAGGGGGACTAGTGAAGTATCCTACAATGAGCAGTTCTTC. Translating it yields CAIRGTSEVSYNEQFF.

The genes are TRBV5-4 and TRBJ2-5, with 8 positions matching TRBD2. V lost 0 bases, J lost 4 bases, and 8 bases stayed unmatched. Germline V gene sequence: CDR1 SGHNT, CDR2 YYREEE (reference sequence). The CDR3 totals 16 residues. The CDR3 bases are TGTGCCAGCAGCTTGGTTGGAGCGGGGGACCGAGAGACCCAGTACTTC. Protein: CASSLVGAGDRETQYF.

The V gene is TRBV2, the J gene TRBJ1-2, with D perhaps TRBD1 (6 bases). The V gene's germline CDR1 is SNHLY and CDR2 FYNNEI. V shed 6 bases and J shed 4 bases, with 15 bases lying between them. There are 14 residues in the CDR3. CDR3 bases: TGTGCCAGCAGCCCTCGGGGGGCAGGCTATGGCTACACCTTC. Protein: CASSPRGAGYGYTF.

V is TRBV28 and J is TRBJ1-1; D not certain. Germline loops: CDR1 MDHEN, CDR2 SYDVKM. The CDR3 sequence is 13 residues long. The V end lost 7 bases, the J end lost 1 base, and 10 bases lay between the germline ends. The CDR3 here is CASMTTENTEAFF. The CDR3, as DNA: TGTGCCAGCATGACAACTGAGAACACTGAAGCTTTCTTT.

This clone was counted only a few times. The rearrangement links TRBV14 to TRBJ2-1, with D uncertain. The CDR3 has 12 amino acids. CDR1 is SGHDN and CDR2 is FVKESK in the germline V gene. V was trimmed by 1 base and J by 7 bases, leaving 5 bases between them. Written as DNA, the CDR3 is TGTGCCAGCAGCCAAGCCGGGAATGAGCAGTTCTTC. Amino acid sequence: CASSQAGNEQFF.

The sample holds a few counts of this clone. This chain connects TRBV10-2 to TRBJ1-4; TRBD1 matches at 7 bases. V trimming: 7 bases; J trimming: 1 base; junction bases outside the gene matches: 6. Germline assignment: CDR1 WSHSY and CDR2 SAAADI. This CDR3 has 15 residues. The CDR3 spells CASTTAGGTNEKLFF. CDR3 bases: TGCGCCAGCACAACGGCAGGGGGAACTAATGAAAAACTGTTTTTT.